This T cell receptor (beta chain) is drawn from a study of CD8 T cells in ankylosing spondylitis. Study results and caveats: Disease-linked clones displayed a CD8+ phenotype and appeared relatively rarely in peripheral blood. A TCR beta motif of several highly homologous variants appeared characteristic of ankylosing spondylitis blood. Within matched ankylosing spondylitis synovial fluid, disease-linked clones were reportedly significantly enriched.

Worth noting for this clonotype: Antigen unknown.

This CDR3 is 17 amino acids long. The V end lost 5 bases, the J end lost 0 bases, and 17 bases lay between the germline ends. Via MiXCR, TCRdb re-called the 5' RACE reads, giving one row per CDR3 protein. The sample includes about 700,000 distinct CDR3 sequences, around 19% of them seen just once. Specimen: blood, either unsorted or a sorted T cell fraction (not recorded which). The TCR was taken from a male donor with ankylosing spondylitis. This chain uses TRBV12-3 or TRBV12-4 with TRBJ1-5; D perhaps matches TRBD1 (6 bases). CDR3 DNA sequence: TGTGCCAGCAGTCTGGGGGCTGGGTCAATTAGCAATCAGCCCCAGCATTTT. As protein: CASSLGAGSISNQPQHF.